This is a list of T cell receptor beta chains from one sample in a study of T cell clonotyping in hematopoietic cell transplantation. The data were produced by immunoSEQ multiplex PCR, yet TCRdb's version contains in-frame clones alone and is incomplete. The sample holds tens of thousands of clones; around 90% are singletons and the top ten take 3% to 4.5%. The sample consisted of peripheral blood mononuclear cells, taken before stem cell transplant. The receptors derive from a man between 18 and 35 years old with biphenotypic leukemia. Some clones in this sample may be carry-over from other donors' samples. CDR3s include the opening cysteine and the closing phenylalanine or tryptophan. A D gene is named only where the DNA matches it firmly. Rows may omit the clone size; those that give it use once, few, many or a size class.

>NA|TRBV5-1|TRBD1|TRBJ1-1
CASRRQGADDEAFF
TGCGCCAGCAGACGACAGGGAGCGGACGATGAAGCTTTCTTT
>NA|TRBV6-5|NA|TRBJ1-5
CASSYKSRSEPQHF
TGTGCCAGCAGTTACAAGTCTCGGAGTGAGCCCCAGCATTTT
>NA|TRBV7-2|NA|TRBJ2-3
CASSLVGAPTDTQYF
TGTGCCAGCAGCTTAGTAGGCGCCCCCACAGATACGCAGTATTTT
>NA|TRBV5-4|NA|TRBJ2-7
CASSPAPGNRYEQYF
TGTGCCAGCAGCCCCGCGCCGGGAAATAGGTACGAGCAGTACTTC
>NA|TRBV4-1|TRBD1|TRBJ2-7
CASSHKGQGYEQYF
TGCGCCAGCAGCCACAAGGGACAGGGGTACGAGCAGTACTTC
>NA|TRBV7-8|NA|TRBJ2-6
CASSFTSSSSGANVLTF
TGTGCCAGCAGCTTCACATCTTCGAGCTCTGGGGCCAACGTCCTGACTTTC
>NA|TRBV19|NA|TRBJ1-1
CASSSTGIEAFF
TGTGCCAGTAGCAGTACAGGGATTGAAGCTTTCTTT
>NA|TRBV4-1|NA|TRBJ1-2
CASSQGEAGSIYGYTF
TGCGCCAGCAGCCAAGGAGAGGCAGGTTCCATCTATGGCTACACCTTC
>once|TRBV6-6|TRBD1|TRBJ2-7
CASRGRDRGYEQYF
TGTGCCAGCAGAGGCCGGGACAGGGGCTACGAGCAGTACTTC
>NA|TRBV4-3|TRBD2|TRBJ2-7
CASSPLGGSNYEQYF
TGCGCCAGCAGCCCCCTCGGCGGGAGCAATTACGAGCAGTACTTC
>once|TRBV5-1|TRBD1|TRBJ1-5
CASSPGTGRNQPQHF
TGCGCCAGCAGCCCCGGGACAGGCCGCAATCAGCCCCAGCATTTT
>NA|TRBV19|NA|TRBJ2-7
CASSFGYEQYF
TGTGCCAGTAGTTTCGGCTACGAGCAGTACTTC
>NA|TRBV6-5|NA|TRBJ1-2
CASSWATGYRYGYTF
TGTGCCAGCAGTTGGGCCACAGGGTATCGGTATGGCTACACCTTC
>few|TRBV12-5|NA|TRBJ2-5
CASGLRGRETQYF
TGTGCTAGTGGTTTGCGGGGACGGGAGACCCAGTACTTC
>NA|TRBV19|TRBD2|TRBJ2-1
CASSVIAGGSNEQFF
TGTGCCAGTAGTGTCATAGCGGGAGGGAGCAATGAGCAGTTCTTC
>NA|TRBV7-9|NA|TRBJ1-2
CASSTGIQGYTF
TGTGCCAGCAGCACAGGGATTCAAGGCTACACCTTC
>NA|TRBV5-1|NA|TRBJ2-3
CASSVGGPTDTQYF
TGCGCCAGCAGCGTGGGCGGACCCACAGATACGCAGTATTTT
>NA|TRBV6-5|NA|TRBJ2-3
CASSYVRGIDTQYF
TGTGCCAGCAGTTACGTTCGGGGGATAGATACGCAGTATTTT
>NA|TRBV5-1|TRBD1|TRBJ2-3
CASSSGQGWADTQYF
TGCGCCAGCAGCTCAGGACAGGGCTGGGCAGATACGCAGTATTTT
>NA|TRBV11-2|NA|TRBJ1-2
CASSLVQGLGYGYTF
TGTGCCAGCAGCTTAGTACAGGGATTAGGCTATGGCTACACCTTC
>NA|TRBV15|TRBD1|TRBJ1-1
CATSMTGGGTEAFF
TGTGCCACCAGCATGACAGGGGGCGGGACTGAAGCTTTCTTT
>NA|TRBV19|NA|TRBJ1-1
CASSIGVRAVTEAFF
TGTGCCAGTAGTATAGGAGTAAGGGCGGTCACTGAAGCTTTCTTT
>NA|TRBV29-1|TRBD2|TRBJ2-2
CSASGTSGGNTGELFF
TGCAGCGCCTCCGGGACTAGCGGGGGGAACACCGGGGAGCTGTTTTTT
>few|TRBV2|TRBD1|TRBJ1-2
CASTWGQSYGYTF
TGTGCCAGCACGTGGGGACAGTCCTATGGCTACACCTTC
>few|TRBV5-8|TRBD2|TRBJ2-3
CASSFRGRGTDTQYF
TGTGCCAGCAGCTTCCGCGGGAGGGGGACAGATACGCAGTATTTT